This passage covers 29 T cell receptor beta chains from one sample sequenced in a study of T cells in tumors after PD-1 blockade (dated by TCRdb to about 2019). This sample's time point label indicates: before anti-PD-1 therapy. The library relied on the immunoSEQ multiplex PCR assay. TCRdb retrieved this table from immuneACCESS and kept in-frame rearrangements only. Not all clones are present; in checked studies, unresolved V genes account for under half, and no reason is known for the remainder. This sample has about 48,000 clones in its table, and roughly 80% of those were observed once. Approximately 4% of the sample goes to the ten largest clones. The sequencing here drew on PBMCs, taken before anti-PD-1 treatment. All receptors derive from a human donor with basal cell carcinoma.

This clone appeared a single time. This chain uses TRBV29-1 with TRBJ2-7; TRBD2 agrees at 7 bases. This CDR3 is 11 amino acids long. Germline V CDR1 and CDR2: SQVTM, ANQGSEA. With 4 bases clipped from V and 7 bases from J, the junction kept 4 bases outside the gene matches. The CDR3 region is CSVGRRGEQYF. DNA of the CDR3: TGCAGCGTTGGGAGGCGGGGGGAGCAGTACTTC.

The chain carries TRBV7-9 and TRBJ2-7; the D gene is possibly TRBD1 (6 bases). CDR1 is SEHNR, CDR2 FQNEAQ, per germline (reference sequence). The V and J ends lost 3 bases and 5 bases respectively, with 11 bases between them. This CDR3 contains 13 residues. The CDR3 is CASSFPGHHEQYF. DNA of the CDR3: TGTGCCAGCAGCTTCCCGGGACACCACGAGCAGTACTTC.

This clone was detected only once. The chain combines TRBV7-2 with TRBJ1-6, with 10 bases matching TRBD1. CDR1 is SGHTA and CDR2 is FQGNSA in the germline V gene. CDR3 length equals 16 residues. The V segment lost 5 bases and the J segment 8 bases; nucleotides outside the gene matches: 9. The CDR3 bases are TGTGCCAGCAGCCGCATGACAGGGGGCGTCGATTCACCCCTCCACTTT. Protein sequence: CASSRMTGGVDSPLHF. Variable domain in full (rest from reference TRBV7-2 and TRBJ1-6): GAGVSQSPSNKVTEKGKDVELRCDPISGHTALYWYRQSLGQGLEFLIYFQGNSAPDKSGLPSDRFSAERTGGSVSTLTIQRTQQEDSAVYLCASSRMTGGVDSPLHFGNGTRLTVT.

The chain carries TRBV6-4 and TRBJ2-1; 9 bases agree with TRBD2. The germline V gene has CDR1 MRHNA and CDR2 SNTAGT. This CDR3 region has 13 residues. With 3 bases clipped from V and 10 bases from J, the junction kept 4 bases outside the gene matches. Here the CDR3 DNA reads TGTGCCAGCAGTGAGGAGCGGGGGGACGAGCAGTTCTTC. Encoded protein: CASSEERGDEQFF.

V usage is TRBV5-1 and J usage is TRBJ2-7, with 9 positions matching TRBD1. The trim removed 0 bases at V and 1 base at J, leaving 2 bases unmatched. Germline-derived CDR1 and CDR2 are SGHRS and YFSETQ. The CDR3 contains 15 residues. The CDR3 reads CASSLVGQGSYEQYF. The DNA for the CDR3 is TGCGCCAGCAGCTTGGTGGGACAGGGATCCTACGAGCAGTACTTC.

The V call is TRBV5-1, the J call TRBJ2-2, with no clear D. This CDR3 is 15 amino acids long. V dropped 2 bases and J dropped 4 bases, with 12 bases sitting between them. Germline CDR1 SGHRS, CDR2 YFSETQ. In DNA form, the CDR3 reads TGCGCCAGCAGCTTCAAGACTTCCGGCACCGGGGAGCTGTTTTTT. The encoded protein is CASSFKTSGTGELFF.

The genes are TRBV6-5 and TRBJ2-4; possible D gene TRBD2, 7 bases. The CDR3 contains 15 residues. V was shortened by 2 bases and J by 6 bases, with 14 bases between the two germline ends. CDR1 is MNHEY and CDR2 is SVGAGI in the germline V gene. CDR3 coding DNA: TGTGCCAGCAGTTACCGGGGGGCGCTCGGAAACATTCAGTACTTC. Translating gives CASSYRGALGNIQYF.

By its share, this clone is medium-sized (0.01 to 0.1%). The chain joins TRBV9 to TRBJ2-2; no clear D gene. Trimming removed 1 base at V and 6 bases at J, with 16 bases between. The CDR3 is made up of 16 amino acids. Germline lookup yields CDR1 SGDLS and CDR2 YYNGEE. Here the CDR3 DNA reads TGTGCCAGCAGCGTAATAGCCAGCTTTGGAGCCGGGGAGCTGTTTTTT. Amino acids: CASSVIASFGAGELFF.

The rearrangement uses TRBV3-1 (or the pseudogene TRBV3-2) and TRBJ2-3; D possibly matches TRBD1 or TRBD2 (6 bases each). V was cut by 1 base and J by 3 bases, with 11 bases left in between. This CDR3 spans 15 amino acids. Per the germline V gene, CDR1 is LGHDT and CDR2 is YNNKEL (reference sequence). The DNA of the CDR3 is TGTGCCAGCAGCCAAGGGGGGGCCGGAACAGATACGCAGTATTTT. It codes for CASSQGGAGTDTQYF.

J is TRBJ2-3 and V is TRBV14, with 13 bases identical to TRBD2. Germline assignment: CDR1 SGHDN and CDR2 FVKESK. The ends lost 2 bases at V and 6 bases at J; junction bases unmatched: 8. This CDR3 is built from 17 residues. The CDR3 DNA is TGTGCCAGCAGCCAATCCCGGACTAGCGGGGGACCTGATACGCAGTATTTT. Amino acid sequence: CASSQSRTSGGPDTQYF.

The rearrangement links TRBV28 to TRBJ2-1, with no clear D. CDR1 is MDHEN and CDR2 is SYDVKM in the germline V gene. The CDR3 is 16 residues long. Deletions cut 1 base from V and 0 bases from J, with 10 bases between. The CDR3 nucleotides are TGTGCCAGCAGTTTATTGCCAGCTTTCTCCTACAATGAGCAGTTCTTC. Encoded protein: CASSLLPAFSYNEQFF.

This clone is a singleton in its sample. The V gene is TRBV9, the J gene TRBJ2-1, with 9 positions matching TRBD2. From germline, CDR1 is SGDLS and CDR2 YYNGEE. V was clipped by 0 bases and J by 3 bases; unmatched bases: 7. The CDR3 covers 17 residues. Here the CDR3 reads CASSVVTSGTFYNEQFF. For the CDR3, the DNA is TGTGCCAGCAGCGTAGTGACTAGCGGTACCTTCTACAATGAGCAGTTCTTC.

The V call is TRBV7-2, the J call TRBJ2-1; the match to TRBD2 covers 14 bases. Germline-derived CDR1 and CDR2 are SGHTA and FQGNSA. The CDR3 is 15 residues long. V shed 4 bases, J shed 7 bases, and the junction held 3 bases outside the gene matches. CDR3 residues: CASSSGLAGVNEQFF. CDR3 DNA: TGTGCCAGCAGCTCGGGACTAGCGGGGGTTAATGAGCAGTTCTTC. Drawing the rest from reference TRBV7-2 and TRBJ2-1, the complete variable domain is GAGVSQSPSNKVTEKGKDVELRCDPISGHTALYWYRQSLGQGLEFLIYFQGNSAPDKSGLPSDRFSAERTGGSVSTLTIQRTQQEDSAVYLCASSSGLAGVNEQFFGPGTRLTVL.

This clone was counted between two and nine times. The gene calls are TRBV5-1 and TRBJ1-5; D not resolved. The CDR3 sequence is 15 residues long. Germline V gene lookup returns CDR1 SGHRS and CDR2 YFSETQ. Trimming pared 4 bases from V and 0 bases from J, leaving 11 bases between. The CDR3: CASSPTPNSNQPQHF. In nucleotides, the CDR3 is TGCGCCAGCAGCCCCACCCCCAATAGCAATCAGCCCCAGCATTTT.

The chain combines TRBV9 with TRBJ1-3; D gene ambiguous. Trimming removed 4 bases at V and 4 bases at J, with 15 bases between. The germline V gene encodes CDR1 SGDLS and CDR2 YYNGEE. The CDR3 length is 15 residues. CDR3 loop: CASSPIWDSGNTIYF. In DNA, the CDR3 is TGTGCCAGCAGCCCCATCTGGGATTCAGGAAACACCATATATTTT.

The rearrangement uses TRBV7-2 and TRBJ1-4, with D unclear. CDR1 and CDR2 from the germline V gene are SGHTA and FQGNSA. The CDR3 contains 14 residues. V lost 2 bases and J 3 bases, leaving 7 bases between the germline ends. The CDR3: CASSLMGANEKLFF. For the CDR3, the DNA is TGTGCCAGCAGCTTAATGGGAGCTAATGAAAAACTGTTTTTT.

The genes are TRBV30 and TRBJ2-1; TRBD1 agrees at 7 bases. The CDR3 loop spans 15 amino acids. With 3 bases clipped from V and 5 bases from J, the junction kept 10 bases outside the gene matches. Germline CDR1 and CDR2: GTSNPN and SVGIG (reference sequence). This CDR3 reads CAWSPGTALNNEQFF. CDR3 in DNA: TGTGCCTGGAGCCCCGGGACAGCCCTAAACAATGAGCAGTTCTTC.

This clone appeared a few times. The J gene is TRBJ2-1, the V gene TRBV7-9, with D hard to call. The CDR3 contains 14 residues. V lost 5 bases, J lost 1 base, and 9 bases lay in between. Looked up from germline, CDR1 is SEHNR and CDR2 is FQNEAQ (reference sequence). CDR3 region: CASSLSLSYNEQFF. The CDR3 region has the DNA TGTGCCAGCAGCCTAAGCCTGTCCTACAATGAGCAGTTCTTC.

This chain connects TRBV7-2 to TRBJ2-1; 7 nucleotides agree with TRBD1. V was pared by 0 bases and J by 2 bases, with 4 bases of the junction left unmatched. Germline V CDR1 and CDR2: SGHTA, FQGNSA. The CDR3 spans 16 residues. The CDR3 spells CASSLAAGTAYNEQFF. CDR3 nucleotide sequence: TGTGCCAGCAGCTTAGCGGCAGGGACAGCCTACAATGAGCAGTTCTTC. Looking up the rest from reference TRBV7-2 and TRBJ2-1 gives the full variable domain: GAGVSQSPSNKVTEKGKDVELRCDPISGHTALYWYRQSLGQGLEFLIYFQGNSAPDKSGLPSDRFSAERTGGSVSTLTIQRTQQEDSAVYLCASSLAAGTAYNEQFFGPGTRLTVL.

This clone showed up just once. V and J are TRBV7-9 and TRBJ2-6; TRBD1 agrees at 9 bases. Trimming at V came to 3 bases and at J to 1 base, leaving 4 bases not matched to a gene. The germline V gene has CDR1 SEHNR and CDR2 FQNEAQ (reference sequence). This CDR3 is built from 17 residues. CDR3 protein: CASSLGQGRSGANVLTF. As DNA, the CDR3 is TGTGCCAGCAGCTTGGGACAGGGCCGATCTGGGGCCAACGTCCTGACTTTC.

V usage is TRBV3-1 (or the pseudogene TRBV3-2) and J usage is TRBJ2-1; 7 bases align to TRBD1. V shed 0 bases and J 8 bases; nucleotides not matched to a gene: 16. Per germline, CDR1 LGHDT and CDR2 YNNKEL (reference sequence). CDR3 length equals 18 residues. This CDR3 reads CASSQDLVMTGLNDEQFF. The CDR3 DNA reads TGTGCCAGCAGCCAAGACTTGGTAATGACAGGGTTGAATGATGAGCAGTTCTTC.

V usage is TRBV6-5 and J usage is TRBJ2-7; a possible D gene is TRBD2 (6 bases). Germline CDR1 MNHEY, CDR2 SVGAGI. This CDR3 region has 11 residues. Deletions cut 7 bases from V and 9 bases from J, with 13 bases between. The CDR3 reads CASTSGSGQYF. As DNA, the CDR3 is TGTGCCAGCACCAGCGGTAGCGGGCAGTACTTC.

The chain is built from TRBV6-1 and TRBJ2-2, with 7 bases fitting TRBD2. Germline lookup yields CDR1 MNHNS and CDR2 SASEGT. V lost 0 bases to trimming and J lost 0 bases; unmatched junction nucleotides: 4. CDR3 length: 17 residues. The CDR3 sequence is CASSEALGGTNTGELFF. The CDR3 DNA is TGTGCCAGCAGTGAAGCATTGGGAGGGACGAACACCGGGGAGCTGTTTTTT.

V gene TRBV7-8 combines with J gene TRBJ2-1, with D unresolved. The CDR3 loop spans 13 amino acids. Trimming shortened V by 8 bases and J by 0 bases, and 8 bases separated the two germline ends. Germline V gives CDR1 SGHVS, CDR2 FQNEAQ. The CDR3 coding sequence is TGTGCCAGCGTCCCAAGCTCCTACAATGAGCAGTTCTTC. Its translation: CASVPSSYNEQFF. Drawing the rest from reference TRBV7-8 and TRBJ2-1, the complete variable domain is GAGVSQSPRYKVAKRGQDVALRCDPISGHVSLFWYQQALGQGPEFLTYFQNEAQLDKSGLPSDRFFAERPEGSVSTLKIQRTQQEDSAVYLCASVPSSYNEQFFGPGTRLTVL.

The J gene is TRBJ2-1, the V gene TRBV5-4, with TRBD2 identical over 14 bases. The germline CDR1 and CDR2 sequences are SGHNT and YYREEE (reference sequence). The CDR3 totals 15 residues. With 2 bases clipped from V and 8 bases from J, the junction kept 3 bases outside the gene matches. The CDR3 region is CASSFATSGGDEQFF. As DNA, the CDR3 is TGTGCCAGCAGCTTCGCGACTAGCGGGGGGGATGAGCAGTTCTTC.

This clone appeared a few times. The chain combines TRBV19 with TRBJ1-5; D perhaps matches TRBD1 (5 bases). CDR3 length: 18 amino acids. V was pared by 3 bases and J by 1 base, with 19 bases between. Germline V gene lookup returns CDR1 LNHDA and CDR2 SQIVND (reference sequence). For the CDR3, the DNA is TGTGCCAGTAGTATTTTTCATTCGGGTGGGGGAAGCAATCAGCCCCAGCATTTT. This gives the protein CASSIFHSGGGSNQPQHF.

This sequence joins TRBV19 and TRBJ1-4; TRBD1 agrees at 7 bases. The CDR3 totals 14 residues. With V trimmed by 3 bases and J by 7 bases, 5 bases remained unmatched. Germline CDR1 and CDR2: LNHDA and SQIVND (reference sequence). CDR3 coding DNA: TGTGCCAGTAGTATCACAGGGGTGGGTGAAAAACTGTTTTTT. Protein: CASSITGVGEKLFF.

The chain employs TRBV7-2 and TRBJ1-4, with a possible D match to TRBD1 (6 bases). Germline lookup yields CDR1 SGHTA and CDR2 FQGNSA. Trimming took off 5 bases at V and 0 bases at J, with 16 bases between the two ends. The CDR3 has 17 residues. CDR3 residues: CASSLVGGRSTNEKLFF. CDR3 DNA: TGTGCCAGCAGCCTGGTAGGGGGAAGGTCAACTAATGAAAAACTGTTTTTT.

The count of this clone is one. The rearrangement links TRBV18 to TRBJ2-7; 16 bases agree with TRBD2. This CDR3 comprises 17 residues. V trimming: 6 bases; J trimming: 3 bases; junction bases outside the gene matches: 8. In germline, CDR1 is KGHSH, CDR2 LQKENI. The DNA of the CDR3 is TGTGCCAGCTCCCCGGGACTAGCGGGGGGGCGCTTCTACGAGCAGTACTTC. It codes for CASSPGLAGGRFYEQYF. The variable domain in full, completed from reference TRBV18 and TRBJ2-7, reads NAGVMQNPRHLVRRRGQEARLRCSPMKGHSHVYWYRQLPEEGLKFMVYLQKENIIDESGMPKERFSAEFPKEGPSILRIQQVVRGDSAAYFCASSPGLAGGRFYEQYFGPGTRLTVT.